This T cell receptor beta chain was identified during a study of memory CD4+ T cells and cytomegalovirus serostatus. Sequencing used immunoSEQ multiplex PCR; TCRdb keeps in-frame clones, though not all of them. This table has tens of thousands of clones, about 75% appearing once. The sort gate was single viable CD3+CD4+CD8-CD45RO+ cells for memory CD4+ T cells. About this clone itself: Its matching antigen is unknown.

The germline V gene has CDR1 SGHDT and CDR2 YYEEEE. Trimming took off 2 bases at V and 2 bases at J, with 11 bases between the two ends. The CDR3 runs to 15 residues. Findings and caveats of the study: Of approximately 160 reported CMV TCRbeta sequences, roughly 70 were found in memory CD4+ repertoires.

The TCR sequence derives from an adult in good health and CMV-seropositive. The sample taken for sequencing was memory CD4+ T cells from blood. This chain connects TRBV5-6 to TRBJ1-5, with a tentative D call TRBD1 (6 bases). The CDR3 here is CASSLRGPGNQPQHF. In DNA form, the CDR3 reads TGTGCCAGCAGCTTACGGGGGCCGGGCAATCAGCCCCAGCATTTT.